These 16 T cell receptor beta chains were sequenced from one sample in a study of shared clonotypes between healthy human individuals. The repertoire was sequenced with immunoSEQ multiplex PCR; TCRdb's copy has only in-frame clones and lacks some. The sample records some 2.3 million clones, over 90% being singletons. Sequencing used naive CD4+ T cells from PBMCs. Subset specified: CD45RA+ positively selected. The source of these receptors is a man between 18 and 35 years old in good health. Some clones in this sample may be carry-over from other donors' samples.

The chain links TRBV27 to TRBJ1-1; TRBD1 is a possible D gene (6 bases). The CDR3 runs 15 residues. Germline V CDR1 and CDR2: MNHEY, SMNVEV (reference sequence). Trimming removed 5 bases at V and 1 base at J, with 14 bases between. CDR3 region: CASSRPPGANTEAFF. The CDR3 DNA sequence: TGTGCCAGCAGTCGGCCGCCAGGGGCGAACACTGAAGCTTTCTTT.

A note on this clone: In the same sample, other DNA sequences code for this CDR3. This chain links TRBV29-1 with TRBJ2-3; D gene uncertain. V shed 1 base and J shed 2 bases, with 7 bases lying between them. The CDR3 is 13 amino acids. In germline, CDR1 is SQVTM, CDR2 ANQGSEA. The CDR3 sequence: CSVEGRFTDTQYF. In nucleotides, the CDR3 is TGCAGCGTTGAAGGGCGGTTCACAGATACGCAGTATTTT.

The CDR3 protein is CASSLVLMSRNTGELFF. The CDR3 coding sequence is TGTGCCAGCAGCTTAGTATTAATGTCTAGGAACACCGGGGAGCTGTTTTTT. The chain is built from TRBV11-2 and TRBJ2-2; D is unresolved. Between the trimmed V and J ends, which lost 1 base and 1 base, there was a span of 13 bases. CDR3 size: 17 residues. CDR1 is SGHAT and CDR2 is FQNNGV in the germline V gene. The variable domain in full, with the rest retrieved from reference TRBV11-2 and TRBJ2-2, is EAGVAQSPRYKIIEKRQSVAFWCNPISGHATLYWYQQILGQGPKLLIQFQNNGVVDDSQLPKDRFSAERLKGVDSTLKIQPAKLEDSAVYLCASSLVLMSRNTGELFFGEGSRLTVL.

The genes are TRBV29-1 and TRBJ2-3; the D gene is possibly TRBD1 (6 bases). CDR1 and CDR2 from the germline V gene are SQVTM and ANQGSEA. V lost 6 bases, J lost 0 bases, and 10 bases lay in between. The length of the CDR3 is 13 residues. CDR3 amino acids: CSVWTASTDTQYF. DNA of the CDR3: TGCAGCGTATGGACAGCTAGCACAGATACGCAGTATTTT.

The rearrangement links TRBV28 to TRBJ1-2; 7 nucleotides match TRBD1. The germline CDR1 and CDR2 sequences are MDHEN and SYDVKM. This CDR3 is 15 amino acids long. The J segment lost 8 bases and the V segment lost 3 bases, leaving 12 bases of the junction unmatched. In nucleotides, the CDR3 is TGTGCCAGCAGTTTCTTAGACAGGGAGGAGAGGGGCTACACCTTC. The encoded protein is CASSFLDREERGYTF.

The gene calls are TRBV5-1 and TRBJ1-1; D gene uncertain. Trimming took 0 bases from V and 2 from J, leaving 11 bases between them. The CDR3 runs to 15 residues. The V gene's germline CDR1 is SGHRS and CDR2 YFSETQ. The chain's CDR3 is CASSLAVGSNTEAFF. The CDR3 DNA reads as TGCGCCAGCAGCTTGGCGGTAGGGTCTAACACTGAAGCTTTCTTT.

This chain connects TRBV11-3 to TRBJ2-7; either TRBD1 or TRBD2 may supply D (5 bases each). CDR1 SGHNT and CDR2 YENEEA come from the germline V gene. V gave up 1 base and J gave up 2 bases, with 27 bases separating them. This CDR3 contains 20 residues. The CDR3 spells CASSLGRSGPGQGITYEQYF. CDR3 coding DNA: TGTGCCAGCAGCTTAGGACGTTCGGGGCCGGGGCAGGGTATAACCTACGAGCAGTACTTC.

The genes are TRBV18 and TRBJ1-3; D is uncertain. The V end lost 1 base, the J end lost 3 bases, and 7 bases lay between the germline ends. Germline CDR1 and CDR2: KGHSH and LQKENI. CDR3 length: 14 amino acids. This CDR3 is CASSPQVRGNTIYF. CDR3 nucleotides: TGTGCCAGCTCACCACAGGTTCGTGGAAACACCATATATTTT.

V and J are TRBV6-1 and TRBJ2-7, with 10 nucleotides matching TRBD1. V lost 5 bases, J lost 3 bases, and 4 bases stayed unmatched. This CDR3 contains 14 residues. Germline V gene lookup returns CDR1 MNHNS and CDR2 SASEGT. CDR3 nucleotides: TGTGCCAGCAGTCCCCGGGACAGGGGCTACGAGCAGTACTTC. Residues: CASSPRDRGYEQYF.

V usage is TRBV6-5 and J usage is TRBJ2-3; 7 bases align to TRBD2. This CDR3 spans 13 amino acids. V was clipped by 6 bases and J by 3 bases; unmatched bases: 3. Germline V lookup: CDR1 MNHEY, CDR2 SVGAGI. The CDR3 DNA sequence: TGTGCCAGCAGAAAAGCGGGAACAGATACGCAGTATTTT. Residues: CASRKAGTDTQYF.

This clone was counted a single time. This chain joins TRBV25-1 and TRBJ2-4; D might be TRBD1 (5 bases). Germline assignment: CDR1 MGHDK and CDR2 SYGVNS. The V end was cut by 2 bases, the J end by 10 bases, with 9 bases between. The CDR3 length is 12 residues. The DNA for the CDR3 is TGTGCCAGCAGTGAAAGTTCAGGGATTCAGTACTTC. Protein sequence: CASSESSGIQYF. Variable domain in full (rest from reference TRBV25-1 and TRBJ2-4): EADIYQTPRYLVIGTGKKITLECSQTMGHDKMYWYQQDPGMELHLIHYSYGVNSTEKGDLSSESTVSRIRTEHFPLTLESARPSHTSQYLCASSESSGIQYFGAGTRLSVL.

The chain uses TRBV29-1 and TRBJ1-4, with D tentatively TRBD1 (5 bases). From germline, CDR1 is SQVTM and CDR2 ANQGSEA. V was shortened by 6 bases and J by 7 bases, with 24 bases between the two germline ends. The CDR3 has 16 amino acids. As DNA, the CDR3 is TGCAGCGTGCAAAACACAGGAAATTCGTTCGGTGAAAAACTGTTTTTT. Translating it yields CSVQNTGNSFGEKLFF.

The rearrangement joins TRBV7-9 to TRBJ2-5; possible D gene TRBD1, 6 bases. Between the trimmed V and J ends, which lost 1 base and 4 bases, there was a span of 25 bases. The CDR3 spans 19 residues. Germline V gene data show CDR1 as SEHNR and CDR2 as FQNEAQ (reference sequence). DNA for the CDR3: TGTGCCAGCAGCTTAGAAGTCGGCCAAACAGGGTCCCTTGCAGAGACCCAGTACTTC. Protein sequence: CASSLEVGQTGSLAETQYF.

The V gene is TRBV6-1, the J gene TRBJ2-5, with unresolved D. Germline assignment: CDR1 MNHNS and CDR2 SASEGT. This CDR3 has 13 residues. V lost 6 bases and J lost 2, with 10 bases in between. CDR3 region: CASSDTRQETQYF. Written as DNA, the CDR3 is TGTGCCAGCAGCGACACCAGGCAAGAGACCCAGTACTTC.

This clone appeared a few times. CDR3 sequence reads: CSVGRNPNTEAFF. The CDR3 nucleotides read TGCAGCGTTGGCCGGAACCCAAACACTGAAGCTTTCTTT. V usage is TRBV29-1 and J usage is TRBJ1-1, with D unclear. The germline V gene encodes CDR1 SQVTM and CDR2 ANQGSEA. The CDR3 is 13 residues long. V was shortened by 4 bases and J by 2 bases, with 11 bases between the two germline ends.

The V and J genes are TRBV25-1 and TRBJ2-1, with no clear D. V was trimmed by 3 bases and J by 13 bases, leaving 19 bases between them. Germline V lookup: CDR1 MGHDK, CDR2 SYGVNS. The CDR3 spans 14 residues. The CDR3 region is CASSEGSSFYRQFF. The CDR3 bases are TGTGCCAGCAGTGAGGGCTCATCTTTTTATCGACAGTTCTTC.